The present entry profiles one TCR beta chain with its context. It lacks a known antigen. No base-level quality is on record; no much larger clone is a single base apart. This record comes from a study of patients and donors after allogeneic stem cell transplantation (dated by TCRdb to the early 2020s). Library creation used RT-PCR. Data came from a NextSeq 550. The public reads were reanalyzed by TCRdb: fastp trimming at Q25, MiXCR alignment, in-frame beta chains only. Rows are unified per CDR3 protein, each entry keeping the most common DNA and genes. For this sample there are approximately 220,000 distinct CDR3 sequences; 35% to 45% appear just once. The leading ten clones occupy 11% of the sample. The CDR3 goes from the cysteine to the phenylalanine over 15 residues. The kept DNA is CDR3 alone, 45 bases in frame from the first base. V and J are trimmed by 3 bases and 2 bases, and the gene matches miss 2 bases of the junction.

The clonotype originates from a human donor who was either an allogeneic HSCT recipient or a stem cell or donor lymphocyte infusion donor (not recorded which). It is not recorded whose cells these are; they may come from a transplant donor. The rearranged segments are TRBV12-3 or TRBV12-4 and TRBJ2-7; TRBD2 fits 12 bases in the junction. The sample consisted of blood, either unsorted or a sorted T cell fraction (not recorded which). Here the CDR3 is given as CASSFPSGGAYEQYF. The bases are TGTGCCAGCAGTTTCCCTAGCGGGGGGGCCTACGAGCAGTACTTC.